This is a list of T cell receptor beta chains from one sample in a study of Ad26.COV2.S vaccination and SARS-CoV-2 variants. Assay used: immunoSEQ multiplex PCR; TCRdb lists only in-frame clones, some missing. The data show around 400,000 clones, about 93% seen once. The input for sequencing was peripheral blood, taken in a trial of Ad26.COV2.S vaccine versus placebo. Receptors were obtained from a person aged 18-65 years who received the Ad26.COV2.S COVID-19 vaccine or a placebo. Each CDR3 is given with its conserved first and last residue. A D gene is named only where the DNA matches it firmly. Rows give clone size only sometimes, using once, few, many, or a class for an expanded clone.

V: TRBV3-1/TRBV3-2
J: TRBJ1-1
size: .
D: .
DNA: TGTGCCAGCAGCCAAGAGGTTGGACAGCCGAACACTGAAGCTTTCTTT
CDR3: CASSQEVGQPNTEAFF

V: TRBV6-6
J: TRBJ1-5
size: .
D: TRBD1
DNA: TGTGCCAGCAGCCAGGACAGGGGCAAGCCCCAGCATTTT
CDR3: CASSQDRGKPQHF

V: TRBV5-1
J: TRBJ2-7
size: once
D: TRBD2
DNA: TGCGCCAGCAGCGGGACTAGCGGGACCGAGCAGTACTTC
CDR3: CASSGTSGTEQYF

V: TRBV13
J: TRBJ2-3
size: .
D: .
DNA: TGTGCCAGCAGCTTAGGCCCGGGTCACGATACGCAGTATTTT
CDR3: CASSLGPGHDTQYF

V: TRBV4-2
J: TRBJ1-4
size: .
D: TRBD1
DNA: TGTGCCAGCCGCGGGACAGCTAATGAAAAACTGTTTTTT
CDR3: CASRGTANEKLFF

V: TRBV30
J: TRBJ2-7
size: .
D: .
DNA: TGTGCCTGGAGTGGGGCAGGGGACATCTACGAGCAGTACTTC
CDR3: CAWSGAGDIYEQYF

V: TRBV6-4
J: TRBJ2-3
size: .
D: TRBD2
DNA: TGTGCCAGCAGTGGACTAGCGGGAGGGGATACGCAGTATTTT
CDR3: CASSGLAGGDTQYF

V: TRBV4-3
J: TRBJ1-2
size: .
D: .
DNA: TGCGCCAGCAGCCAAGATAGGACAAGCCTTGGCTATGGCTACACCTTC
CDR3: CASSQDRTSLGYGYTF

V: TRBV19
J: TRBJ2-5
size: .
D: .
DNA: TGTGCCAGTAGCCAGCGGGCAAATCAAGAGACCCAGTACTTC
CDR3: CASSQRANQETQYF

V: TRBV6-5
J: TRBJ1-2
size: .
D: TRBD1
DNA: TGTGCCAGCAGGCAGGGGGTGCATGGCTACACCTTC
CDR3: CASRQGVHGYTF

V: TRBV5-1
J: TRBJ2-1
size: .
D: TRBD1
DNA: TGCGCCAGCACTTCCCAACTCCGAGACAGGGGGCTCAATGAGCAGTTCTTC
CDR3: CASTSQLRDRGLNEQFF

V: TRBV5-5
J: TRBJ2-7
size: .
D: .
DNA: TGTGCCAGCAGCTTGGGGCCGGGACATAGTATCGCCTACGAGCAGTACTTC
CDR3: CASSLGPGHSIAYEQYF

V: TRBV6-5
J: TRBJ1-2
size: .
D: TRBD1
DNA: TGTGCCAGCATCGGTACAGGGGACTATGGCTACACCTTC
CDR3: CASIGTGDYGYTF

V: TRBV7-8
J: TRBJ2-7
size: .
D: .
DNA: TGTGCCAGCAGCAAAGATCGTCTAGCCAACTACGAGCAGTACTTC
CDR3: CASSKDRLANYEQYF

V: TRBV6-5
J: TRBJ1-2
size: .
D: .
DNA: TGTGCCAGCACGGATGGGGTTGGGGGCTACACCTTC
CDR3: CASTDGVGGYTF

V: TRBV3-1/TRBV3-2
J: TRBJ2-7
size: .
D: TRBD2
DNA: TGTGCCAGCAGCCGGACTAGCTACGAGCAGTACTTC
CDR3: CASSRTSYEQYF

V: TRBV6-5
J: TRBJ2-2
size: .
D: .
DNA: TGTGCCAGCCGGACAGTCACCGGGGAGCTGTTTTTT
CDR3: CASRTVTGELFF

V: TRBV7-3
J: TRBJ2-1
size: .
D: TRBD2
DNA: TGTGCCAGCAGCCCCCTAGCGGGAGCCTACAATGAGCAGTTCTTC
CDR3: CASSPLAGAYNEQFF

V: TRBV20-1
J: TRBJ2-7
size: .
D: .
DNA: TGCAGTGCTAGTTTGTCCTACGAGCAGTACTTC
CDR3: CSASLSYEQYF

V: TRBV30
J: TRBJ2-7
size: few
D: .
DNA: TGTGCCTGGAGTACCGGGACGGGACGAGCTCGAGAGCAGTACTTC
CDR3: CAWSTGTGRAREQYF

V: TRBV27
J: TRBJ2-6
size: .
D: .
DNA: TGTGCCAGCAGCTACCGACTGGGAGGGGCCAACGTCCTGACTTTC
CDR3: CASSYRLGGANVLTF

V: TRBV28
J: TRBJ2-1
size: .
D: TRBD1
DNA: TGTGCCAGCAGTGTAGGACAGGGGAGGCAGTTCTTC
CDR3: CASSVGQGRQFF

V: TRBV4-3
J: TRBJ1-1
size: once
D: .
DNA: TGCGCCAGCAGTGAACAGGGTATGAACACTGAAGCTTTCTTT
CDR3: CASSEQGMNTEAFF